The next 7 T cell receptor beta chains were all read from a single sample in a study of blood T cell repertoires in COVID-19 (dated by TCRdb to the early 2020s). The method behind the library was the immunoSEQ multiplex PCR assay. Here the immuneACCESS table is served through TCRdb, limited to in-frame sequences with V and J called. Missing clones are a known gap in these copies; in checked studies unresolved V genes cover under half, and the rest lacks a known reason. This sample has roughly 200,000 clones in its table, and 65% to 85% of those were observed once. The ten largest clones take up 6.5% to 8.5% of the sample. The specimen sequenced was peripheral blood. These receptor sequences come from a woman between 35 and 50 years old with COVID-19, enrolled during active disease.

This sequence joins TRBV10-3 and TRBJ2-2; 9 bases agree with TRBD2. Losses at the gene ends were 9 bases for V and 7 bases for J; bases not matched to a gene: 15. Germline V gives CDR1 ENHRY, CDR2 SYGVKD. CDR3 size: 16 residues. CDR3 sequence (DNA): TGTGCCATACCCCGGAGGAGCGGGGGGATGGTCGGGGAGCTGTTTTTT. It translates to CAIPRRSGGMVGELFF.

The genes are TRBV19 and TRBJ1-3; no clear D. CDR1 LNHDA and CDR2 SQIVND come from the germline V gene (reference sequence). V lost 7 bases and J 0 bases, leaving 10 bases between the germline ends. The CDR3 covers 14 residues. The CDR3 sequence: CASMEGSSGNTIYF. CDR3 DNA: TGTGCCAGTATGGAAGGGAGCTCTGGAAACACCATATATTTT.

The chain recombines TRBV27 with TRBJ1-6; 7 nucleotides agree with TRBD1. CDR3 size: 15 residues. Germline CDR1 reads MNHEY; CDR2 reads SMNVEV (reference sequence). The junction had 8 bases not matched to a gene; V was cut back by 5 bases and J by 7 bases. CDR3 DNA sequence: TGTGCCAGCAGTCCCCCCAGGGGGATCAATTCACCCCTCCACTTT. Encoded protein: CASSPPRGINSPLHF.

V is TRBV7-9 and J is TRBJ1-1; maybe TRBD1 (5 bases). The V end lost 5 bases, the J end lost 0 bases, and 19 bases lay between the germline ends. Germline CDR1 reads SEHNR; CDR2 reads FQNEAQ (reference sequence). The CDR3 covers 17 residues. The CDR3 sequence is CASSTPERGPMNTEAFF. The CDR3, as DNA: TGTGCCAGCAGCACTCCGGAGCGGGGACCCATGAACACTGAAGCTTTCTTT.

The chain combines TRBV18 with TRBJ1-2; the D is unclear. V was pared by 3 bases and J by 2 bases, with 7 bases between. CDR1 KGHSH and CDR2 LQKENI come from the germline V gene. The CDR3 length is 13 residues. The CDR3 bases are TGTGCCAGCTCACCGGGCAGGAACTATGGCTACACCTTC. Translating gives CASSPGRNYGYTF.

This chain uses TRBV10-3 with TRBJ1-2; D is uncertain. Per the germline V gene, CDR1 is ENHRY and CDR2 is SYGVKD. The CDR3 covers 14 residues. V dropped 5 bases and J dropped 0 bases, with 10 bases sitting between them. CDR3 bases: TGTGCCATCAGTCTTCTGCCAGCTAACTATGGCTACACCTTC. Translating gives CAISLLPANYGYTF.

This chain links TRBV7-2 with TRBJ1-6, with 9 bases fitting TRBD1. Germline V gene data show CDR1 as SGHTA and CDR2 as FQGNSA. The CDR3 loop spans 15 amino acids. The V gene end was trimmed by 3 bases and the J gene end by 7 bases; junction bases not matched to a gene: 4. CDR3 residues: CASSFGDRENSPLHF. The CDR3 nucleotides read TGTGCCAGCAGCTTCGGGGACAGGGAAAATTCACCCCTCCACTTT.